This record covers a single T cell receptor beta chain. Authors' processing steps: By means of reference gene primer amplification, nucleated cell counts were estimated. The data were produced by immunoSEQ multiplex PCR, yet TCRdb's version contains in-frame clones alone and is incomplete. That table is the source of V, J and clone size, and D and trimming were worked out from the DNA. The data show roughly 66,000 clones, 80% to 85% seen once. Germline V gives CDR1 MNHNY, CDR2 SVGAGI (reference sequence). Trimming took 7 bases from V and 3 from J, leaving 6 bases between them. The CDR3 is 11 residues long. This specimen comes from a study of blood T cell repertoires in COVID-19. Background on the study: Acute-phase and convalescent COVID-19 samples originated in the United States, Italy and Spain. PBMCs, B-cell-depleted T cells, or T cells provided the cDNA or gDNA that made up the material.

The chain combines TRBV6-6 with TRBJ1-2; D unclear. The sequenced sample was peripheral blood. This receptor was obtained from a woman in her sixties with acute or convalescent COVID-19. CDR3 DNA: TGTGCCAGCACGAGTGACTATGGCTACACCTTC. Amino acids: CASTSDYGYTF.